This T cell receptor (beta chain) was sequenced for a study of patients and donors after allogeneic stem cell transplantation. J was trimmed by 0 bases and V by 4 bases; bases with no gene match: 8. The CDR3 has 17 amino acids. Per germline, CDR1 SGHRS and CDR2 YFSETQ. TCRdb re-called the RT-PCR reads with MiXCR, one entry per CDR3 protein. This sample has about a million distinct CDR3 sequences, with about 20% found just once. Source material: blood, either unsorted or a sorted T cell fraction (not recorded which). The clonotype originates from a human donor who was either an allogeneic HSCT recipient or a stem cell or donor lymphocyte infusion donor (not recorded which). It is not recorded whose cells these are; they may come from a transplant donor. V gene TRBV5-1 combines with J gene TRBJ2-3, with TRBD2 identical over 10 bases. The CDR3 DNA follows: TGCGCCAGCAGCCCGAAACTAGCGGGACTTAGCACAGATACGCAGTATTTT. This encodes CASSPKLAGLSTDTQYF.